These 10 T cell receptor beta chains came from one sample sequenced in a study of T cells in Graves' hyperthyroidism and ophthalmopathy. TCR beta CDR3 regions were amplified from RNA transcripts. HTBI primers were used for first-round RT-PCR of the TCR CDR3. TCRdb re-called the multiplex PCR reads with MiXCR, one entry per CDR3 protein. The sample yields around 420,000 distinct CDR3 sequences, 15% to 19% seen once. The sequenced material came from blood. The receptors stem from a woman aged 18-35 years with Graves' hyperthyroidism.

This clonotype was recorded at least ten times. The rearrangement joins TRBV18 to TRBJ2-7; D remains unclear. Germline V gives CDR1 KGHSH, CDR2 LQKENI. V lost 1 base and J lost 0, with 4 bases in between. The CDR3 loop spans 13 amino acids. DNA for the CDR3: TGTGCCAGCTCACCACGGAGCTCCTACGAGCAGTACTTC. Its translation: CASSPRSSYEQYF.

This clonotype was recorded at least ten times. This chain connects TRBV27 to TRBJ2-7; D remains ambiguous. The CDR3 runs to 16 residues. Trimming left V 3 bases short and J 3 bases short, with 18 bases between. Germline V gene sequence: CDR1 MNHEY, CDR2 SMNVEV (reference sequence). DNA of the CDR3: TGTGCCAGCAGTTTCTTTTCCCCCAGCGCCAGCTACGAGCAGTACTTC. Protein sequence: CASSFFSPSASYEQYF.

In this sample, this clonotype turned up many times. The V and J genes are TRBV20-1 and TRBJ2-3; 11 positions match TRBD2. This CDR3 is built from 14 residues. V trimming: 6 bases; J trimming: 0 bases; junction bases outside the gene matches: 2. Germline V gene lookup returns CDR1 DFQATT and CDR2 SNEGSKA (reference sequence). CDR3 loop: CSARLAGSTDTQYF. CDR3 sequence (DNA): TGCAGTGCCCGACTAGCGGGGAGCACAGATACGCAGTATTTT.

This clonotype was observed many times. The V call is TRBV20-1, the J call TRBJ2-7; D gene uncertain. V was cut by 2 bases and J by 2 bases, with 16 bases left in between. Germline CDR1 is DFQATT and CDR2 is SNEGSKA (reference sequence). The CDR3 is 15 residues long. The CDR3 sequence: CSARPSRFAPYEQYF. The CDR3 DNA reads TGCAGTGCTAGACCCAGCCGTTTCGCCCCCTACGAGCAGTACTTC.

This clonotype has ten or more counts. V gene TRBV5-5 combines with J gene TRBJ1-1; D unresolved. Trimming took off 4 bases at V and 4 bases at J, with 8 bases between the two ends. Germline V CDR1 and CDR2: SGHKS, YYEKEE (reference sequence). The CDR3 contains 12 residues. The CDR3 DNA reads TGTGCCAGCAGCCGAGACCGCACTGAAGCTTTCTTT. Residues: CASSRDRTEAFF.

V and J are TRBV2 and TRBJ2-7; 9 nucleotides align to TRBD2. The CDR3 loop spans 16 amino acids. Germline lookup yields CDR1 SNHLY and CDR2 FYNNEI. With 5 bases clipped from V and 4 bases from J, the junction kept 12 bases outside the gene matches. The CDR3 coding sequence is TGTGCCAGCAGTTTGAGTGCGGGGGGGGTAGCGTACGAGCAGTACTTC. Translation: CASSLSAGGVAYEQYF.

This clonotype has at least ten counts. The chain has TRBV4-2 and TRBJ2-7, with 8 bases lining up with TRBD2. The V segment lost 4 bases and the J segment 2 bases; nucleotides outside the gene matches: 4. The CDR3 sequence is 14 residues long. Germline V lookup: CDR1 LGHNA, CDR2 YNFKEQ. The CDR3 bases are TGTGCCAGCAGCCCTATAGCGGGAACCTACGAGCAGTACTTC. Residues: CASSPIAGTYEQYF.

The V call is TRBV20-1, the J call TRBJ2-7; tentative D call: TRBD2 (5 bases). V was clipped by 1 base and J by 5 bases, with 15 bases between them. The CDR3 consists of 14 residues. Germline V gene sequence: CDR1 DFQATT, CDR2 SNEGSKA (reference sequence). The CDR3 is CSARVPGKRDEQYF. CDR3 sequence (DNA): TGCAGTGCTAGAGTGCCGGGAAAGAGGGACGAGCAGTACTTC.

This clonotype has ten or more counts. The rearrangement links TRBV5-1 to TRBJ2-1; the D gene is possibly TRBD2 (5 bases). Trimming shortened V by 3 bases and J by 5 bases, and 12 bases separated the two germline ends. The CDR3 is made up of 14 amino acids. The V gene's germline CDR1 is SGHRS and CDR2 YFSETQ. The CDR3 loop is CASSWSGNNNEQFF. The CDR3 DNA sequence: TGCGCCAGCAGCTGGAGCGGAAATAACAATGAGCAGTTCTTC.

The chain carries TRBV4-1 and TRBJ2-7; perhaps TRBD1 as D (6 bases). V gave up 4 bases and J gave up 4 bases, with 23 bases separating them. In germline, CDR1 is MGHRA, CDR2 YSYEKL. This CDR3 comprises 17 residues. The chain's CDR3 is CASSRTQPRERGYEQYF. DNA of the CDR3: TGCGCCAGCAGCCGAACCCAACCCCGGGAAAGGGGGTACGAGCAGTACTTC.